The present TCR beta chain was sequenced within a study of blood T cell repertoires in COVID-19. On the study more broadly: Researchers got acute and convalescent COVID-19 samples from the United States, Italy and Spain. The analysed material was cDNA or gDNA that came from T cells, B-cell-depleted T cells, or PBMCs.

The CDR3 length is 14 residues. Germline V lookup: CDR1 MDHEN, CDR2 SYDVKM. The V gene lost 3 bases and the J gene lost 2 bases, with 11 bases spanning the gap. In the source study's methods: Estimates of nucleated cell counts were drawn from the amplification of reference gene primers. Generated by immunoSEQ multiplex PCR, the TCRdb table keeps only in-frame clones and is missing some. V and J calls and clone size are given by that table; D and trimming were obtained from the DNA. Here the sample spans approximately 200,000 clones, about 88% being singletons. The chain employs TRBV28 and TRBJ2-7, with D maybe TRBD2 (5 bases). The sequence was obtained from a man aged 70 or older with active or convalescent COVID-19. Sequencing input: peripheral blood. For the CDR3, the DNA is TGTGCCAGCAGTTTTGGCGGAGCGGCCTACGAGCAGTACTTC. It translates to CASSFGGAAYEQYF. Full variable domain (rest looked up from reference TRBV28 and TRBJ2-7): DVKVTQSSRYLVKRTGEKVFLECVQDMDHENMFWYRQDPGLGLRLIYFSYDVKMKEKGDIPEGYSVSREKKERFSLILESASTNQTSMYLCASSFGGAAYEQYFGPGTRLTVT.